This T cell receptor beta chain came from a study of T cell responses to AZD1222 COVID-19 vaccine. Whole-study findings and limits: Spike-specific TCR breadth and depth rose after two AZD1222 doses.

Profiled with immunoSEQ multiplex PCR; TCRdb holds only in-frame clones, not every one. The sample holds about 74,000 clones; roughly 89% are singletons and the top ten take about 2.5%. In the case of this clone: Its specificity is unknown.

Germline V gives CDR1 SGHRS, CDR2 YFSETQ. This CDR3 has 16 residues. Unmatched junction bases numbered 5, after V lost 4 bases and J lost 1 base. The TCR comes from an adult in good health. The rearrangement uses TRBV5-1 and TRBJ2-5, with 12 bases identical to TRBD2. This specimen was peripheral blood, taken on day 0 of AZD1222 vaccination. CDR3 DNA sequence: TGCGCCAGCAGCCCCGGACTAGCGGGGATCCAAGAGACCCAGTACTTC. Amino acid sequence: CASSPGLAGIQETQYF.